These T cell receptor beta chains were read from a single sample in a study of multiple sclerosis patients with progressive multifocal leukoencephalopathy. Clones were sequenced by immunoSEQ multiplex PCR, and TCRdb holds only the in-frame ones, with some missing. The sample consists of 25,000 to 30,000 clones, more than 80% of them appearing once. The sequenced sample was PBMCs, obtained from a patient treated with natalizumab. All receptors derive from a woman under 40 with progressive multifocal leukoencephalopathy. The CDR3 runs from the conserved cysteine through the conserved F or W. A D gene is named only where the DNA matches it firmly. Clone size, where shown, is once, few, many, or a class for clones that have expanded.

d_call j_call v_call clone_size cdr3_aa cdr3_nt
- TRBJ1-1 TRBV4-1 - CASSQWGGSTEAFF TGCGCCAGCAGCCAATGGGGAGGTAGCACTGAAGCTTTCTTT
- TRBJ2-1 TRBV11-2 once CASSQPRHNEQFF TGTGCCAGCAGCCAACCTAGGCACAATGAGCAGTTCTTC
- TRBJ1-3 TRBV11-2 - CASSSGSSGNTIYF TGTGCCAGCAGCTCTGGGTCTTCTGGAAACACCATATATTTT
TRBD1 TRBJ1-2 TRBV6-1 few CASSEGTGAATYYGYTF TGTGCCAGCAGTGAAGGGACAGGGGCCGCGACATACTATGGCTACACCTTC
- TRBJ1-5 TRBV19 - CASSIMYSNQPQHF TGTGCCAGTAGTATAATGTATAGCAATCAGCCCCAGCATTTT
TRBD1 TRBJ1-2 TRBV7-9 - CASSAGTGKSEKIYGYTF TGTGCCAGCAGCGCCGGGACAGGGAAATCGGAAAAGATCTATGGCTACACCTTC
- TRBJ2-5 TRBV28 - CASSLLSGTVFETQYF TGTGCCAGCAGTTTATTGTCAGGGACTGTTTTTGAGACCCAGTACTTC
- TRBJ2-7 TRBV9 - CASSPGTMGHEQYF TGTGCCAGCAGCCCGGGGACCATGGGGCACGAGCAGTACTTC
TRBD1 TRBJ2-3 TRBV5-1 - CASSRTGADTQYF TGCGCCAGCAGTAGAACAGGGGCAGATACGCAGTATTTT
- TRBJ2-3 TRBV7-9 once CASSLKGPSTDTQYF TGTGCCAGCAGCTTAAAAGGCCCGAGCACAGATACGCAGTATTTT